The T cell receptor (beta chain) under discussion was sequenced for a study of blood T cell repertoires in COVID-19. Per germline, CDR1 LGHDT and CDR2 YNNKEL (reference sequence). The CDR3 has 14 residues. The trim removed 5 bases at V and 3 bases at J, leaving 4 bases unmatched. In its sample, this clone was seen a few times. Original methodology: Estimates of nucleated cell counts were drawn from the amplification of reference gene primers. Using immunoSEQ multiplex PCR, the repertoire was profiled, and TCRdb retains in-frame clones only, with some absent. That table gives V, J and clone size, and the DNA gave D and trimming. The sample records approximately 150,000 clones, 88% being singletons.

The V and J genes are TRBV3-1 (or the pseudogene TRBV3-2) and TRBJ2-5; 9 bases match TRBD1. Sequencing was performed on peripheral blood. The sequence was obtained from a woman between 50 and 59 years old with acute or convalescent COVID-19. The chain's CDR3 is CASSSTGGEETQYF. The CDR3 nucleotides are TGTGCCAGCAGCTCCACAGGGGGCGAAGAGACCCAGTACTTC.